This T cell receptor (beta chain) was sequenced for a study of T-cell memory formation after mild COVID-19. In the study overall: Across donors, TCR clusters were largely donor specific.

Employing constant-segment primers, 5'RACE generated TCR alpha and TCR beta cDNA libraries bearing sample barcodes and UMIs. Each CDR3 protein gets one entry after TCRdb re-called the 5' RACE reads with MiXCR. The repertoire holds some 14,000 distinct CDR3 sequences, with under 20% as singletons. The study, taken as a whole, reports: Certain responding clones were present in pre-infection memory, suggesting participation of cross-reactive memory. While clones contracting from day 15 to 85 were balanced between CD4 and CD8, later expanders leaned CD4+.

As concerns this clonotype: Its antigen is unknown.

V was pared by 6 bases and J by 5 bases, with 19 bases between. This CDR3 spans 14 amino acids. The germline CDR1 and CDR2 sequences are DFQATT and SNEGSKA (reference sequence). V gene TRBV20-1 combines with J gene TRBJ1-1; maybe TRBD1 (6 bases). Sequenced: PBMCs or a T cell subset sorted from them (not recorded which). This sequence was found in a man in his late teens or twenties who had mild COVID-19 (a few samples of this study predate the infection). Cell type and time point are not known. This chain's CDR3 is CSAAQGYSETEAFF. In DNA, the CDR3 is TGCAGTGCCGCACAGGGTTATAGTGAAACTGAAGCTTTCTTT.